Listed below are T cell receptor beta chains from one sample, sequenced in a study of shared clonotypes between healthy human individuals. Clones were sequenced by immunoSEQ multiplex PCR, and TCRdb holds only the in-frame ones, with some missing. The top ten hold 0.35% to 0.45% of the sample, which has approximately 2.3 million clones, over 90% seen once. Sequencing was performed on naive CD4+ T cells from PBMCs. These receptors were obtained from a man aged 18 to 30 in good health. Some clones in this sample may be carry-over from other donors' samples. Each CDR3 is given with its conserved first and last residue. A D gene is named only where the DNA matches it firmly. Some rows have no size entry. The others give once, few or many, or a class for an expanded clone.

abundance	d_gene	v_gene	j_gene	CDR3aa	CDR3nt
.	.	TRBV13	TRBJ1-3	CASSYRIGGAGNTIYF	TGTGCCAGCAGCTATAGAATCGGAGGGGCAGGAAACACCATATATTTT
.	.	TRBV28	TRBJ2-3	CASSLSGVGTQYF	TGTGCCAGCAGTTTATCGGGGGTGGGTACGCAGTATTTT
.	.	TRBV30	TRBJ1-1	CAWSVGTNTEAFF	TGTGCCTGGAGTGTAGGCACGAACACTGAAGCTTTCTTT
few	TRBD1	TRBV18	TRBJ1-5	CASSPGQGSNQPQHF	TGTGCCAGCTCTCCGGGACAGGGTAGCAATCAGCCCCAGCATTTT
.	.	TRBV6-1	TRBJ2-1	CASSELLRTDSYNEQFF	TGTGCCAGCAGTGAGCTCCTCCGGACAGACTCCTACAATGAGCAGTTCTTC
.	TRBD1	TRBV11-3	TRBJ2-3	CASSSGGGRADTQYF	TGTGCCAGCAGCTCAGGGGGCGGAAGGGCAGATACGCAGTATTTT
.	.	TRBV18	TRBJ2-1	CASSPGVPLGNEQFF	TGTGCCAGCTCACCAGGGGTTCCCTTGGGCAATGAGCAGTTCTTC
.	.	TRBV7-9	TRBJ1-4	CASSSRGATNEKLFF	TGTGCCAGCAGCTCCCGGGGAGCAACTAATGAAAAACTGTTTTTT
once	.	TRBV23-1	TRBJ2-7	CASSQSVATTYEQYF	TGCGCCAGCAGTCAATCGGTAGCGACTACCTACGAGCAGTACTTC
.	.	TRBV18	TRBJ1-1	CASSPNSGGRGATEAFF	TGTGCCAGCTCACCCAACTCCGGGGGTCGGGGAGCCACTGAAGCTTTCTTT
.	.	TRBV9	TRBJ1-2	CASSVAPHRTANGYTF	TGTGCCAGCAGCGTAGCCCCGCATAGGACCGCAAATGGCTACACCTTC
.	.	TRBV2	TRBJ2-5	CASSGQNQETQYF	TGTGCCAGCAGTGGACAGAACCAAGAGACCCAGTACTTC
.	TRBD2	TRBV11-2	TRBJ2-3	CASSRRAGDWGDTQYF	TGTGCCAGCAGCAGGAGGGCGGGAGATTGGGGAGATACGCAGTATTTT
.	.	TRBV4-3	TRBJ1-1	CASSQERPGTEAFF	TGCGCCAGCAGCCAAGAGCGCCCGGGCACTGAAGCTTTCTTT